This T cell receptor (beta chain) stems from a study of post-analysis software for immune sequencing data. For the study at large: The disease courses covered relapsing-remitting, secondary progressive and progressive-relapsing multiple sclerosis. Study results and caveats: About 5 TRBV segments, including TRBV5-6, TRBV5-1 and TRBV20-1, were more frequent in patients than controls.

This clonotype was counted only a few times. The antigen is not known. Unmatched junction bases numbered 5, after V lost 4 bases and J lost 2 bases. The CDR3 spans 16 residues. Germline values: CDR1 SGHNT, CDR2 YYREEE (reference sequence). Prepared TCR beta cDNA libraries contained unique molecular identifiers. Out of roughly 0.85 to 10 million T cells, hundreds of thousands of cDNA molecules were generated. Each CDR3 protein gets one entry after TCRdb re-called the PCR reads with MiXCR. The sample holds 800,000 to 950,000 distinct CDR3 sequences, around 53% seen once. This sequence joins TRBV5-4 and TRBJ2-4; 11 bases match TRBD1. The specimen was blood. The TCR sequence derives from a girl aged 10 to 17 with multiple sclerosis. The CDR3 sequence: CASSPGTGGTKNIQYF. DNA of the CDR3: TGTGCCAGCAGCCCCGGGACAGGGGGAACCAAAAACATTCAGTACTTC. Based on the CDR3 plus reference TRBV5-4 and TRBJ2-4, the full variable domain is ETGVTQSPTHLIKTRGQQVTLRCSSQSGHNTVSWYQQALGQGPQFIFQYYREEENGRGNFPPRFSGLQFPNYSSELNVNALELDDSALYLCASSPGTGGTKNIQYFGAGTRLSVL.